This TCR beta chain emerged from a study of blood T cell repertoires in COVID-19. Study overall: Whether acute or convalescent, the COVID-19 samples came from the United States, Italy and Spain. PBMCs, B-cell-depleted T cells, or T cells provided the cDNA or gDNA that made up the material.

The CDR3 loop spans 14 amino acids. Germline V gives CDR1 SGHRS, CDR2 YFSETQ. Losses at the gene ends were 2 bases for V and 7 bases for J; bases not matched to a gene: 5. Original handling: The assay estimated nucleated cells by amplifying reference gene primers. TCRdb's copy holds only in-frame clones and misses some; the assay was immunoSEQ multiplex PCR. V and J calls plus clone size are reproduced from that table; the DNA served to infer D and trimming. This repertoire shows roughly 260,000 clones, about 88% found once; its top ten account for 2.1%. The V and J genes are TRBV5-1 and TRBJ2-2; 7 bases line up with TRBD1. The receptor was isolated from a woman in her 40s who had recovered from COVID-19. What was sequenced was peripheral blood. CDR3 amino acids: CASSLKGQLGELFF. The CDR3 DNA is TGCGCCAGCAGCTTAAAGGGACAGCTCGGGGAGCTGTTTTTT. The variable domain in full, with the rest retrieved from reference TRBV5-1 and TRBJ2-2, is KAGVTQTPRYLIKTRGQQVTLSCSPISGHRSVSWYQQTPGQGLQFLFEYFSETQRNKGNFPGRFSGRQFSNSRSEMNVSTLELGDSALYLCASSLKGQLGELFFGEGSRLTVL.